The entry below describes one T cell receptor beta chain. What it binds is not known. CDR1 is LNHDA, CDR2 SQIVND, per germline (reference sequence). This CDR3 has 15 residues. V was clipped by 3 bases and J by 4 bases, with 12 bases between them. CD4+ T cells from unexposed donors were obtained before the COVID-19 pandemic (2011-2018). After nine to ten days of culture, CD4+ T cells were isolated. This sample is drawn from a study of CD4 T cells in relation to SARS-CoV-2 and coronaviruses. Across the study: TCR beta CDR3s were sequenced after 10-day antigen culture of PBMCs. Negative control cultures got HIV-1 Nef peptides or no peptide.

Libraries were prepared by immunoSEQ multiplex PCR; TCRdb keeps only in-frame clonotypes and omits some of them. The repertoire holds about 29,000 clones, with 60% to 80% as singletons. Study-wide results and limits: Each donor contributed either pre-pandemic or post-infection samples, not both.

Sequenced input: CD4+ T cells from PBMCs, cultured in vitro. This TCR derives from a human donor in good health. The V gene is TRBV19, the J gene TRBJ1-4; the D gene is possibly TRBD1 (5 bases). The CDR3, as DNA: TGTGCCAGTAGTATGAGGGACGGTCGTAATGAAAAACTGTTTTTT. It is translated as CASSMRDGRNEKLFF.